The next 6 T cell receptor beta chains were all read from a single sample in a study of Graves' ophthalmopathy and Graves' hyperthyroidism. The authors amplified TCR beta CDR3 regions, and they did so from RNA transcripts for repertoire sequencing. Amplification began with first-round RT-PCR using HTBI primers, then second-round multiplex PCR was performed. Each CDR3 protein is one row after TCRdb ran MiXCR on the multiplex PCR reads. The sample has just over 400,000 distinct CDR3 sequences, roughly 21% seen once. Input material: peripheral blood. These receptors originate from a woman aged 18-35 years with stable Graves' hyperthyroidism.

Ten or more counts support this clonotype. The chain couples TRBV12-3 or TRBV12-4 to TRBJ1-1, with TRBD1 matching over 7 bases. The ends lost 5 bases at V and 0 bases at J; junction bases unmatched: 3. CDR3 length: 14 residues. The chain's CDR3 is CASSDRVVNTEAFF. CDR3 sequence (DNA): TGTGCCAGCAGTGACAGGGTAGTGAACACTGAAGCTTTCTTT.

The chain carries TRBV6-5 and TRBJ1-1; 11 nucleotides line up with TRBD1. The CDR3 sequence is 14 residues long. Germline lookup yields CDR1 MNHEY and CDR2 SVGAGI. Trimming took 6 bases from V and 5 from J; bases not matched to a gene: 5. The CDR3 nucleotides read TGTGCCAGCAGATATGGACAGGGGGCGACTGAAGCTTTCTTT. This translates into CASRYGQGATEAFF.

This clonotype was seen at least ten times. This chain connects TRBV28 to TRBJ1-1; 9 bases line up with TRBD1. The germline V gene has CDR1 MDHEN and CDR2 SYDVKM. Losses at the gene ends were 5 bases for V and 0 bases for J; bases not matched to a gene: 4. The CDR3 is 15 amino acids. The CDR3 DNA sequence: TGTGCCAGCAGTACGGGACAGGGAATGAACACTGAAGCTTTCTTT. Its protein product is CASSTGQGMNTEAFF.

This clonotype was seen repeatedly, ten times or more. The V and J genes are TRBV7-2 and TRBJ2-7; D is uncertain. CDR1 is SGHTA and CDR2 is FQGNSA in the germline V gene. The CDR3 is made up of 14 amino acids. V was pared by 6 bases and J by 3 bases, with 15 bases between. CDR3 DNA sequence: TGTGCCAGCAGTCCGGCAGCTTGGGGCTACGAGCAGTACTTC. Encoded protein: CASSPAAWGYEQYF.

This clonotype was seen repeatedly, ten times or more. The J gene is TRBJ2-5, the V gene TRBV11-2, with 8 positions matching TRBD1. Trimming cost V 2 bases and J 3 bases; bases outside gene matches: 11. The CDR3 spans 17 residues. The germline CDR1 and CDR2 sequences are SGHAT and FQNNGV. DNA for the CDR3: TGTGCCAGCAGCTTACGATTTCGGCAGGGGGCTAAAGAGACCCAGTACTTC. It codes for CASSLRFRQGAKETQYF.

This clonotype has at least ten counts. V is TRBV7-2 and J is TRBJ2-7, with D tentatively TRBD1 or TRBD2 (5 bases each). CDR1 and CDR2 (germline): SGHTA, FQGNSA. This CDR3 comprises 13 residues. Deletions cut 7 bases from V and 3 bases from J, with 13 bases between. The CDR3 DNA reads TGTGCCAGCAACACCGGGACGGACTACGAGCAGTACTTC. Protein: CASNTGTDYEQYF.